This T cell receptor beta chain was identified during a study of OX40 agonist ivuxolimab in advanced cancers. Only one count was recorded for this clone. The data were produced by immunoSEQ multiplex PCR, yet TCRdb's version contains in-frame clones alone and is incomplete. The sample lists 70,000 to 75,000 clones, more than 85% occurring once. The CDR3 spans 15 residues. Germline V gives CDR1 SGHNT, CDR2 YYREEE (reference sequence). V shed 0 bases and J 11 bases; nucleotides not matched to a gene: 7. The rearrangement uses TRBV5-4 and TRBJ2-1; 11 bases are a match to TRBD2. The material sequenced was CD4+ or CD8+ T cells sorted from blood, taken in a trial of the OX40 agonist ivuxolimab. The sequence was collected from an adult with an advanced solid tumor such as melanoma, head and neck, liver or kidney cancer. The CDR3: CASSLGGTSGGKQFF. DNA for the CDR3: TGTGCCAGCAGCTTGGGAGGGACTAGCGGCGGAAAGCAGTTCTTC.